The 11 T cell receptor beta chains below were found in one sample sequenced in a study of cytomegalovirus exposure and HLA in healthy donors. PCR involved 60 Vbeta and 13 Jbeta primers. The table came from immunoSEQ multiplex PCR; TCRdb's copy has only in-frame clones and leaves some out. The data show roughly 120,000 clones, approximately 76% seen once. The sequencing sample was made of PBMCs. These receptors were taken from a man in his fifties in good health and CMV-seropositive.

This clone has more than one count but fewer than ten. This rearrangement joins TRBV10-3 to TRBJ2-1, with D maybe TRBD1 (6 bases). The V gene lost 5 bases and the J gene lost 6 bases, with 14 bases spanning the gap. CDR3 length equals 14 residues. Germline CDR1 is ENHRY and CDR2 is SYGVKD. As DNA, the CDR3 is TGTGCCATCAGTCCAACAGGGTTAGGCAATGAGCAGTTCTTC. Translating gives CAISPTGLGNEQFF.

This clone is a singleton in its sample. The chain carries TRBV13 and TRBJ2-1, with a tentative D call TRBD2 (8 bases). This CDR3 contains 17 residues. Germline V gene lookup returns CDR1 PRHDT and CDR2 FYEKMQ (reference sequence). V gave up 3 bases and J gave up 0 bases, with 15 bases separating them. CDR3 nucleotides: TGTGCCAGCAGCTTCCGGGAGGGGGCCCTCTCCTACAATGAGCAGTTCTTC. Its translation is CASSFREGALSYNEQFF.

The chain uses TRBV6-5 and TRBJ1-5, with D possibly TRBD1 on 5 matching bases. Germline V lookup: CDR1 MNHEY, CDR2 SVGAGI. V dropped 6 bases and J dropped 4 bases, with 13 bases sitting between them. The CDR3 loop spans 14 amino acids. CDR3 protein: CASSPRGKNQPQHF. The CDR3 nucleotides read TGTGCCAGCAGCCCTAGGGGAAAGAATCAGCCCCAGCATTTT.

The rearrangement links TRBV5-4 to TRBJ2-1; 9 bases fit TRBD1. The CDR3 loop spans 15 amino acids. Germline trimming cut 0 bases from V and 14 bases from J; bases unmatched to any gene: 12. Germline V lookup: CDR1 SGHNT, CDR2 YYREEE (reference sequence). CDR3 nucleotide sequence: TGTGCCAGCAGCTTGGAGGGGACAGGGATCCCTCTTAAGTTCTTC. It is translated as CASSLEGTGIPLKFF.

This clone was seen a single time. CDR3 DNA: TGTGCCAGCAGTTTCAAGGGGGCGGAAGATGAGCAGTTCTTC. Amino acid sequence: CASSFKGAEDEQFF. The genes are TRBV27 and TRBJ2-1; 7 bases are a match to TRBD1. V was pared by 3 bases and J by 8 bases, with 7 bases of the junction left unmatched. CDR3 length: 14 residues. Per the germline V gene, CDR1 is MNHEY and CDR2 is SMNVEV (reference sequence).

This clone was seen a few times. This rearrangement joins TRBV5-6 to TRBJ1-5; D is uncertain. V was trimmed by 1 base and J by 6 bases, leaving 11 bases between them. The CDR3 has 14 residues. Germline CDR1 SGHDT, CDR2 YYEEEE. The CDR3 coding sequence is TGTGCCAGCAGCTTGAGTGGGCGTCGTCAGCCCCAGCATTTT. Encoded protein: CASSLSGRRQPQHF.

In this sample, this clone turned up a few times. The CDR3 DNA is TGTGCCATCAGTGTAGGGGTCGGAGCTAATGAAAAACTGTTTTTT. Its translation: CAISVGVGANEKLFF. The chain uses TRBV10-3 and TRBJ1-4; tentatively, D is TRBD1 (5 bases). The CDR3 has 15 amino acids. The V and J ends lost 4 bases and 3 bases respectively, with 12 bases between them. Germline CDR1 reads ENHRY; CDR2 reads SYGVKD.

This chain connects TRBV21-1 to TRBJ1-1. TRBV21-1 is a pseudogene locus. The CDR3 sequence is 20 residues long. The chain's CDR3 is CASSKGFPHPGGATVAEAFF. CDR3 nucleotide sequence: TGTGCCAGCAGCAAGGGATTCCCCCACCCGGGCGGGGCTACAGTAGCTGAAGCTTTCTTT.

The chain carries TRBV2 and TRBJ2-7; 7 positions agree with TRBD1. Germline-derived CDR1 and CDR2 are SNHLY and FYNNEI. V was pared by 5 bases and J by 2 bases, with 6 bases of the junction left unmatched. The CDR3 is 14 amino acids. The CDR3 bases are TGTGCCAGCAGTTGGACAGGTTTCGCCTACGAGCAGTACTTC. Translation: CASSWTGFAYEQYF.

J is TRBJ1-6 and V is TRBV7-2; D not resolved. The V gene's germline CDR1 is SGHTA and CDR2 FQGNSA. The CDR3 is made up of 16 amino acids. Trimming left V 1 base short and J 9 bases short, with 16 bases between. The CDR3 bases are TGTGCCAGCAGCTTAGGTGTTCCGGGTGTTGGTTCACCCCTCCACTTT. Translation gives CASSLGVPGVGSPLHF.

This clone has a single count. In nucleotides, the CDR3 is TGCGCCAGCAGCTCGGGACTAGCGGGGACCTACAATGAGCAGTTCTTC. Translated, it gives CASSSGLAGTYNEQFF. The chain has TRBV5-1 and TRBJ2-1; 13 bases line up with TRBD2. Germline assignment: CDR1 SGHRS and CDR2 YFSETQ. The CDR3 loop spans 16 amino acids. V gave up 3 bases and J gave up 2 bases; unmatched junction bases: 2.